The 5 T cell receptor beta chains presented below share a single source sample, sequenced in a study of cytomegalovirus exposure and HLA in healthy donors. The PCR ran on 60 Vbeta and 13 Jbeta primers. Sequencing was performed with immunoSEQ multiplex PCR; in TCRdb, only in-frame clones are kept and a portion is missing. The profile covers about 130,000 clones, with around 83% appearing a single time and approximately 2.6% taken by the ten largest. The sequenced sample was PBMCs. The receptor source for this set is a man aged 50 or older in good health and CMV-seronegative.

This clone turned up a few times. The V and J genes are TRBV7-2 and TRBJ1-2, with D possibly TRBD1 on 5 matching bases. The CDR3 covers 14 residues. Germline CDR1 and CDR2: SGHTA and FQGNSA. The V gene lost 4 bases and the J gene lost 6 bases, with 15 bases spanning the gap. The CDR3 here is CASSSLAREDGYTF. DNA for the CDR3: TGTGCCAGCAGCTCACTGGCCAGGGAGGATGGCTACACCTTC.

The rearrangement uses TRBV6-5 and TRBJ2-5, with D perhaps TRBD2 (6 bases). In germline, CDR1 is MNHEY, CDR2 SVGAGI. V was clipped by 7 bases and J by 5 bases, with 17 bases between them. The CDR3 loop spans 14 amino acids. The CDR3 region is CASKGPGVRETQYF. The DNA of the CDR3 is TGTGCCAGCAAAGGGCCGGGGGTCCGGGAGACCCAGTACTTC.

The V gene is TRBV4-3, the J gene TRBJ2-5, with 11 bases aligning to TRBD2. This CDR3 region has 15 residues. Germline V gene sequence: CDR1 LGHNA, CDR2 YSLEER. V gave up 4 bases and J gave up 3 bases; unmatched junction bases: 4. CDR3 protein: CASSPYSGGEETQYF. The CDR3 coding sequence is TGCGCCAGCAGCCCGTATAGCGGGGGGGAAGAGACCCAGTACTTC.

The chain employs TRBV7-3 and TRBJ2-1; 8 nucleotides line up with TRBD2. J gave up 7 bases and V 7 bases, and 9 bases lay outside the gene matches. The CDR3 is made up of 14 amino acids. Germline CDR1 reads SGHTA; CDR2 reads FQGTGA. The CDR3: CASTGGDSANEQFF. CDR3 DNA sequence: TGTGCCAGCACCGGGGGGGATTCTGCTAATGAGCAGTTCTTC.

The CDR3 DNA is TGTGCCAGCAGTGACGCGGGGGGTGGAGCAGATACGCAGTATTTT. Its translation is CASSDAGGGADTQYF. The rearrangement uses TRBV6-4 and TRBJ2-3; the match to TRBD2 covers 8 bases. The V segment lost 2 bases and the J segment 4 bases; nucleotides outside the gene matches: 5. Looked up from germline, CDR1 is MRHNA and CDR2 is SNTAGT. The CDR3 is 15 residues long.